The 16 T cell receptor beta chains in this list originate from one sample, sequenced in a study of multiple sclerosis patients with progressive multifocal leukoencephalopathy. Generated by immunoSEQ multiplex PCR, the TCRdb table keeps only in-frame clones and is missing some. Found here are about 31,000 clones, roughly 89% of them singletons; the top ten hold 5.5% to 6.5%. Time point noted: time of PML onset. The starting material was PBMCs, obtained from a patient treated with natalizumab. The source of these receptors is a woman aged 35 to 49 with progressive multifocal leukoencephalopathy.

This sequence joins TRBV9 and TRBJ1-1, with TRBD1 as a possible D gene (6 bases). V was pared by 5 bases and J by 5 bases, with 16 bases between. The CDR3 is 14 amino acids. In germline, CDR1 is SGDLS, CDR2 YYNGEE. The CDR3 DNA reads TGTGCCAGCAGTCCCAGGGGTATTAATACTGAAGCTTTCTTT. It yields the protein CASSPRGINTEAFF.

This clone was counted a few times. This chain connects TRBV6-6 to TRBJ2-7, with a possible D match to TRBD2 (5 bases). The CDR3 covers 15 residues. Germline CDR1 MNHNY, CDR2 SVGAGI (reference sequence). V dropped 0 bases and J dropped 3 bases, with 12 bases sitting between them. Here the CDR3 reads CASSYSRTYDYEQYF. DNA of the CDR3: TGTGCCAGCAGTTACTCTCGGACTTATGACTACGAGCAGTACTTC.

Only one count was recorded for this clone. The rearrangement links TRBV7-9 to TRBJ2-5; D not certain. The J call is uncertain, as TRBJ2-7 better fits the DNA end. This CDR3 has 12 amino acids. Germline lookup yields CDR1 SEHNR and CDR2 FQNEAQ (reference sequence). In DNA form, the CDR3 reads TGTGCCAGCAGCTTAGGGTCCTACGAGCAGTACTTC. Translating gives CASSLGSYEQYF.

This chain uses TRBV11-3 with TRBJ2-7, with D perhaps being TRBD1 or TRBD2 (7 bases each). V lost 5 bases to trimming and J lost 4 bases, with 18 bases between them. The CDR3 is 15 amino acids. Germline V CDR1 and CDR2: SGHNT, YENEEA. This CDR3 reads CASSQRQGGGYEQYF. The DNA for the CDR3 is TGTGCCAGCAGCCAGCGACAGGGAGGGGGTTACGAGCAGTACTTC.

DNA of the CDR3: TGCGCCAGCGGGGGACTAGCGGCTGAGCAGTTCTTC. Its protein product is CASGGLAAEQFF. The chain recombines TRBV5-1 with TRBJ2-1; TRBD2 matches at 11 bases. In germline, CDR1 is SGHRS, CDR2 YFSETQ. This CDR3 contains 12 residues. The trim removed 7 bases at V and 9 bases at J, leaving 3 bases unmatched.

The chain recombines TRBV28 with TRBJ1-4; D is unclear. This CDR3 has 12 residues. CDR1 MDHEN and CDR2 SYDVKM come from the germline V gene. CDR3: CAESDGFEKLFF. The DNA of the CDR3 is TGTGCAGAAAGCGACGGCTTTGAAAAACTGTTTTTT.

The J gene is TRBJ2-2, the V gene TRBV10-3, with a possible D match to TRBD2 (5 bases). V lost 6 bases and J 3 bases, leaving 8 bases between the germline ends. The CDR3 totals 13 residues. CDR1 is ENHRY, CDR2 SYGVKD, per germline. CDR3 bases: TGTGCCATCAGCCCCGGGGACACCGGGGAGCTGTTTTTT. Its translation is CAISPGDTGELFF.

The count of this clone is one. The rearrangement links TRBV5-1 to TRBJ1-2, with D possibly TRBD1 on 5 matching bases. The germline V and J ends were trimmed by 1 base and 10 bases, with 17 bases remaining between them. The length of the CDR3 is 14 residues. In germline, CDR1 is SGHRS, CDR2 YFSETQ. In nucleotides, the CDR3 is TGCGCCAGCAGCTTGCAGCAGGGAACTGCGGCCTACACCTTC. Translating gives CASSLQQGTAAYTF.

The chain links TRBV30 to TRBJ2-1; no definite D call. The germline V gene has CDR1 GTSNPN and CDR2 SVGIG (reference sequence). This CDR3 has 14 amino acids. V was clipped by 0 bases and J by 9 bases, with 15 bases between them. In nucleotides, the CDR3 is TGTGCCTGGAGTGTAGGTCTCCCTAGGACTGAGCAGTTCTTC. Translated: CAWSVGLPRTEQFF.

V usage is TRBV7-3 and J usage is TRBJ2-1, with 9 bases fitting TRBD2. Germline CDR1 and CDR2: SGHTA and FQGTGA. This CDR3 comprises 16 residues. Trimming took 4 bases from V and 6 from J; bases not matched to a gene: 10. Here the CDR3 DNA reads TGTGCCAGCAGCTCGACTCGGACTAGCGACTCCAATGAGCAGTTCTTC. It specifies CASSSTRTSDSNEQFF. Full variable domain (missing parts from reference TRBV7-3 and TRBJ2-1): GAGVSQTPSNKVTEKGKYVELRCDPISGHTALYWYRQSLGQGPEFLIYFQGTGAADDSGLPNDRFFAVRPEGSVSTLKIQRTERGDSAVYLCASSSTRTSDSNEQFFGPGTRLTVL.

V gene TRBV4-3 combines with J gene TRBJ2-5, with TRBD2 as a possible D gene (6 bases). V was shortened by 0 bases and J by 1 base, with 12 bases between the two germline ends. The CDR3 loop spans 16 amino acids. CDR1 is LGHNA and CDR2 is YSLEER in the germline V gene. CDR3: CASSQDRGRIQETQYF. The CDR3 DNA reads TGCGCCAGCAGCCAAGATCGGGGGAGGATCCAAGAGACCCAGTACTTC.

The rearrangement links TRBV30 to TRBJ2-5; possibly TRBD1 or TRBD2 for D (5 bases each). Deletions cut 2 bases from V and 11 bases from J, with 12 bases between. Germline V gives CDR1 GTSNPN, CDR2 SVGIG (reference sequence). CDR3 length: 11 amino acids. The CDR3 region has the DNA TGTGCCTGGAGTTACGGGGCTCAGCAGTACTTC. It specifies CAWSYGAQQYF.

The rearrangement uses TRBV7-9 and TRBJ2-7; D gene uncertain. Germline CDR1 reads SEHNR; CDR2 reads FQNEAQ (reference sequence). Trimming pared 5 bases from V and 2 bases from J, leaving 7 bases between. CDR3 size: 12 residues. The CDR3 nucleotides are TGTGCCAGCAGCGCGAGCGCCTACGAGCAGTACTTC. This codes for CASSASAYEQYF.

This clone was seen only a few times. This rearrangement joins TRBV19 to TRBJ1-1; 7 positions match TRBD1. This CDR3 contains 13 residues. J lost 1 base, V lost 7 bases, and 3 bases had no gene match. Germline values: CDR1 LNHDA, CDR2 SQIVND (reference sequence). The CDR3 coding sequence is TGTGCCAGTAACAGGGGACAGAACACTGAAGCTTTCTTT. Translation: CASNRGQNTEAFF.

The rearrangement uses TRBV6-9 and TRBJ1-2; D remains ambiguous. The V gene's germline CDR1 is MNHGY and CDR2 SVAAGI. Deletions cut 3 bases from V and 8 bases from J, with 16 bases between. This CDR3 contains 14 residues. CDR3 sequence reads: CASSYGLKTEGYTF. CDR3 DNA sequence: TGTGCCAGCAGTTACGGACTCAAGACGGAGGGCTACACCTTC.

The V gene is TRBV9, the J gene TRBJ2-3; D unresolved. V was pared by 4 bases and J by 3 bases, with 6 bases between. This CDR3 is built from 12 residues. Germline CDR1 reads SGDLS; CDR2 reads YYNGEE. CDR3: CASSPPTDTQYF. The DNA of the CDR3 is TGTGCCAGCAGCCCCCCTACAGATACGCAGTATTTT.